What follows are 12 T cell receptor beta chains derived from one specimen sequenced in a study of blood T cell repertoires in COVID-19. Method: immunoSEQ multiplex PCR; TCRdb's copy keeps in-frame clones and lacks some. The sample holds 40,000 to 55,000 clones, approximately 86% seen once. The sequenced sample was peripheral blood. The source of these receptors is a woman aged 70-85 years with acute or convalescent COVID-19.

The chain has TRBV11-3 and TRBJ2-7, with 11 bases identical to TRBD2. The CDR3 totals 16 residues. CDR1 and CDR2 (germline): SGHNT, YENEEA. With 4 bases clipped from V and 7 bases from J, the junction kept 12 bases outside the gene matches. The CDR3 spells CASSSRTSGLYWEQYF. The CDR3 DNA reads as TGTGCCAGCAGCTCAAGGACTAGCGGGCTTTACTGGGAGCAGTACTTC.

This clone was counted once. This chain links TRBV5-1 with TRBJ2-2; 9 bases fit TRBD2. The length of the CDR3 is 15 residues. V shed 1 base and J 5 bases; nucleotides not matched to a gene: 3. Per germline, CDR1 SGHRS and CDR2 YFSETQ. The CDR3 loop reads CASSLPSGDTGELFF. CDR3 DNA: TGCGCCAGCAGCTTGCCTAGCGGGGATACCGGGGAGCTGTTTTTT.

This sequence joins TRBV3-1 (or the pseudogene TRBV3-2) and TRBJ2-7; 7 nucleotides agree with TRBD2. V shed 7 bases and J 3 bases; nucleotides not matched to a gene: 9. Germline CDR1 is LGHDT and CDR2 is YNNKEL (reference sequence). CDR3 length: 14 amino acids. CDR3 region: CASKKSGNNYEQYF. The CDR3 DNA is TGTGCCAGCAAAAAGAGCGGGAATAACTACGAGCAGTACTTC.

This clone came up once. The chain couples TRBV21-1 to TRBJ2-3; the table's D call of TRBD1 was not tested on the DNA. TRBV21-1 is a recognized pseudogene. The CDR3 is 14 residues long. The DNA of the CDR3 is TGTGCCAGCAGCAACCTCATGGGGCGAGATACGCAGTATTTT. Translated: CASSNLMGRDTQYF.

The gene calls are TRBV19 and TRBJ2-3; 9 nucleotides agree with TRBD2. J was trimmed by 3 bases and V by 5 bases; bases with no gene match: 9. The CDR3 is made up of 16 amino acids. CDR1 LNHDA and CDR2 SQIVND come from the germline V gene (reference sequence). The CDR3 spells CASSYRLAAVTDTQYF. CDR3 coding DNA: TGTGCCAGTAGTTATCGACTAGCGGCCGTTACAGATACGCAGTATTTT. The full variable domain, with the rest looked up from reference TRBV19 and TRBJ2-3, is DGGITQSPKYLFRKEGQNVTLSCEQNLNHDAMYWYRQDPGQGLRLIYYSQIVNDFQKGDIAEGYSVSREKKESFPLTVTSAQKNPTAFYLCASSYRLAAVTDTQYFGPGTRLTVL.

V usage is TRBV5-1 and J usage is TRBJ1-1; no definite D call. The length of the CDR3 is 15 residues. Germline CDR1 reads SGHRS; CDR2 reads YFSETQ. The germline V and J ends were trimmed by 0 bases and 0 bases, with 9 bases remaining between them. In DNA form, the CDR3 reads TGCGCCAGCAGCTTGGAAAGCGGGGTGAACACTGAAGCTTTCTTT. As protein: CASSLESGVNTEAFF.

The gene calls are TRBV29-1 and TRBJ1-2; possible D gene TRBD1, 5 bases. The V end lost 2 bases, the J end lost 7 bases, and 11 bases lay between the germline ends. Germline-derived CDR1 and CDR2 are SQVTM and ANQGSEA. This CDR3 spans 12 amino acids. CDR3 sequence reads: CSVEWGETGYTF. The CDR3 bases are TGCAGCGTTGAATGGGGGGAAACTGGCTACACCTTC. Based on the CDR3 plus reference TRBV29-1 and TRBJ1-2, the full variable domain is SAVISQKPSRDICQRGTSLTIQCQVDSQVTMMFWYRQQPGQSLTLIATANQGSEATYESGFVIDKFPISRPNLTFSTLTVSNMSPEDSSIYLCSVEWGETGYTFGSGTRLTVV.

The J gene is TRBJ2-1, the V gene TRBV30, with 16 bases identical to TRBD2. The germline V gene encodes CDR1 GTSNPN and CDR2 SVGIG (reference sequence). J gave up 9 bases and V 1 base, and 6 bases lay outside the gene matches. This CDR3 region has 16 residues. Written as DNA, the CDR3 is TGTGCCTGGAGTGCGGGACTAGCGGGAGGGCCAGTTGAGCAGTTCTTC. It specifies CAWSAGLAGGPVEQFF.

V gene TRBV7-8 combines with J gene TRBJ1-2; D gene unclear. There are 14 residues in the CDR3. Between the trimmed V and J ends, which lost 6 bases and 8 bases, there was a span of 19 bases. From germline, CDR1 is SGHVS and CDR2 FQNEAQ. CDR3 amino acids: CASSPTNVGLGYTF. The CDR3 DNA reads TGTGCCAGCAGTCCTACTAACGTCGGTCTCGGCTACACCTTC.

The V call is TRBV7-2, the J call TRBJ1-2; perhaps TRBD1 as D (6 bases). CDR1 is SGHTA, CDR2 FQGNSA, per germline. This CDR3 spans 12 amino acids. With 4 bases removed from V and 7 bases from J, the gap between germline ends came to 10 bases. DNA for the CDR3: TGTGCCAGCAGCTCTCAGGGGTCTGGCTACACCTTC. This sequence encodes CASSSQGSGYTF.

The rearrangement joins TRBV2 to TRBJ1-5; 8 bases fit TRBD1. Germline V gene sequence: CDR1 SNHLY, CDR2 FYNNEI. CDR3 size: 13 residues. V lost 7 bases, J lost 6 bases, and 5 bases stayed unmatched. CDR3 DNA: TGTGCCAGCATGTCAGGGGGCTCTCAGCCCCAGCATTTT. This codes for CASMSGGSQPQHF.

The rearrangement links TRBV5-1 to TRBJ2-7, with 11 bases matching TRBD2. Germline-derived CDR1 and CDR2 are SGHRS and YFSETQ. V shed 1 base and J 6 bases; nucleotides not matched to a gene: 3. This CDR3 is built from 14 residues. The CDR3 loop reads CASSLTSGRSEQYF. CDR3 nucleotides: TGCGCCAGCAGCTTGACTAGCGGGAGATCCGAGCAGTACTTC. The full variable domain, in which reference TRBV5-1 and TRBJ2-7 provide the parts outside the CDR3, is KAGVTQTPRYLIKTRGQQVTLSCSPISGHRSVSWYQQTPGQGLQFLFEYFSETQRNKGNFPGRFSGRQFSNSRSEMNVSTLELGDSALYLCASSLTSGRSEQYFGPGTRLTVT.